This entry describes one T cell receptor beta chain. Amplification started from genomic DNA. A primer set of 30 forward and 13 reverse primers amplified the CDR3. In TCRdb, the multiplex PCR reads were re-called with MiXCR into one record per CDR3 protein. The table lists 280,000 or so distinct CDR3 sequences, roughly 48% of them singletons. The sample originates from a study of type 1 and type 2 diabetes patients. Whole-study context: T cells were magnetically sorted from PBMCs as CD4+ or CD8+ subsets. Sequencing for the whole study yielded roughly 19 million paired-end reads.

V was clipped by 4 bases and J by 7 bases, with 7 bases between them. The germline V gene encodes CDR1 LNHDA and CDR2 SQIVND (reference sequence). The CDR3 is 12 amino acids. Donors had no other autoimmune disease or infection in four weeks. What was sequenced was peripheral blood mononuclear cells (PBMCs). The chain carries TRBV19 and TRBJ2-2; D remains ambiguous. This TCR came from a young man with type 2 diabetes. In DNA, the CDR3 is TGTGCCAGTAGTACCTTCGTCGGGGAGCTGTTTTTT. Encoded protein: CASSTFVGELFF.